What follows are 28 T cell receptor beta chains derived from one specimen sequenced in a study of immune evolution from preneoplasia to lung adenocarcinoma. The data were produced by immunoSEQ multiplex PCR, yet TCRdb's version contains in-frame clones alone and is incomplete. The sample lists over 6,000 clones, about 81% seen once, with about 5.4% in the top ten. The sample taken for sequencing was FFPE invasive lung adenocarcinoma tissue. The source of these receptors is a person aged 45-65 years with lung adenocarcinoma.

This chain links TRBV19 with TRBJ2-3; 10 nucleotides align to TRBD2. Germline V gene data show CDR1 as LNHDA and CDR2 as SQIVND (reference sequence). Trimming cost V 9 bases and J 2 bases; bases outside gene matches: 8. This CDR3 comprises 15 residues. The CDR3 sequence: CASAQREGHTDTQYF. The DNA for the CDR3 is TGTGCCAGCGCTCAGCGGGAGGGCCACACAGATACGCAGTATTTT.

The CDR3 DNA follows: TGTGCCAGCAGGGTACAGGGAAACTATGGCTACACCTTC. Translated, it gives CASRVQGNYGYTF. The genes are TRBV28 and TRBJ1-2; D perhaps matches TRBD1 (6 bases). The germline gives CDR1 MDHEN, CDR2 SYDVKM. The CDR3 is 13 amino acids. V dropped 6 bases and J dropped 2 bases, with 10 bases sitting between them.

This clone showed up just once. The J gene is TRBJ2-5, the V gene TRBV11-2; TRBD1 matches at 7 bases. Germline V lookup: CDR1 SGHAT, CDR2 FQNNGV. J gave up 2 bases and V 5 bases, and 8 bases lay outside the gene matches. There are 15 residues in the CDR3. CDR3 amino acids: CASSLQSRGQETQYF. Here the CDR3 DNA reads TGTGCCAGCAGCCTCCAGTCCAGGGGGCAAGAGACCCAGTACTTC.

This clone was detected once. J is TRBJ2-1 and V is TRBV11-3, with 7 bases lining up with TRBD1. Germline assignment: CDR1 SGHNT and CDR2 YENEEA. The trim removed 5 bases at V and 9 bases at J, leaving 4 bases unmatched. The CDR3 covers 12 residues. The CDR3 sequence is CASSRGQTEQFF. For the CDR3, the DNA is TGTGCCAGCAGCCGGGGACAGACTGAGCAGTTCTTC.

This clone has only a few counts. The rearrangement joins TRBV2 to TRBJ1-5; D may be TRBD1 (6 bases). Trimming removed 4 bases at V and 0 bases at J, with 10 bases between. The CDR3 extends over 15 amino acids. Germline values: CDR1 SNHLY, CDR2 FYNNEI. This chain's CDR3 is CASSVGQLSNQPQHF. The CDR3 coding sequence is TGTGCCAGCAGTGTTGGACAGCTTAGCAATCAGCCCCAGCATTTT. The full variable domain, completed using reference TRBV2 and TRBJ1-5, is EPEVTQTPSHQVTQMGQEVILRCVPISNHLYFYWYRQILGQKVEFLVSFYNNEISEKSEIFDDQFSVERPDGSNFTLKIRSTKLEDSAMYFCASSVGQLSNQPQHFGDGTRLSIL.

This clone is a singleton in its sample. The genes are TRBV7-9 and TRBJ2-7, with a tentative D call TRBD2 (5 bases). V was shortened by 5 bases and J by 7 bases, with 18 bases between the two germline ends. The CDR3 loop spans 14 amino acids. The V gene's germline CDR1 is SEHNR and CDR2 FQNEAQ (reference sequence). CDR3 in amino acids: CASSPMAGVAEQYF. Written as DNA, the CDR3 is TGTGCCAGCAGCCCCATGGCGGGTGTAGCTGAGCAGTACTTC.

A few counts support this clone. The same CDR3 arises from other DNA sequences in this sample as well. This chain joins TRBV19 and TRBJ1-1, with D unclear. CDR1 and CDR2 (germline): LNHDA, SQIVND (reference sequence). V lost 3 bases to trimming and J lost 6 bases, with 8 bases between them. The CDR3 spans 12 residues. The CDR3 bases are TGTGCCAGTAGTATTGGGGTGTCTGAAGCTTTCTTT. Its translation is CASSIGVSEAFF.

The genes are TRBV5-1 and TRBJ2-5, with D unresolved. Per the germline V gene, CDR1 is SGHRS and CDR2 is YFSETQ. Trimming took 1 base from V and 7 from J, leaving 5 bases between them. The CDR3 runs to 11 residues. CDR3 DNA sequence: TGCGCCAGCAGCTTGTCTGGGACCCAGTACTTC. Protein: CASSLSGTQYF.

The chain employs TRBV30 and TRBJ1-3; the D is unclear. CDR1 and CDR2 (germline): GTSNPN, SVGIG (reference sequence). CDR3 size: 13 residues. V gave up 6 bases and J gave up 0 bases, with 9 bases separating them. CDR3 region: CACEVFSGNTIYF. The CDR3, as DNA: TGTGCCTGCGAGGTCTTCTCTGGAAACACCATATATTTT.

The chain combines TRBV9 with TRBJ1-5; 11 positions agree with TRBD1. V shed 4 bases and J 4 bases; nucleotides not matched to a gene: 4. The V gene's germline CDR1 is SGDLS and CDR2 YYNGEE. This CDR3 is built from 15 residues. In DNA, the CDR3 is TGTGCCAGCAGCAATGGGACAGGGGGAAATCAGCCCCAGCATTTT. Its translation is CASSNGTGGNQPQHF.

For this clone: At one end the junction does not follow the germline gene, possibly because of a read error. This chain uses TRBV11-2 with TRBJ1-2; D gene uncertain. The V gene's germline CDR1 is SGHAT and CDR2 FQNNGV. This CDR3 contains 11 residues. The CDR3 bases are TGTGCCAGCAGCTTAAACTGGTCCCAGAGCTTC. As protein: CASSLNWSQSF.

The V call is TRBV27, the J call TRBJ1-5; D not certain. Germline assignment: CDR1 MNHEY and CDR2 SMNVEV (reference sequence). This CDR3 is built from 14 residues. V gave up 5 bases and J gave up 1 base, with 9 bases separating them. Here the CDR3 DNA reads TGTGCCAGCAGTCGGGCAGGCAGCAATCAGCCCCAGCATTTT. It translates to CASSRAGSNQPQHF.

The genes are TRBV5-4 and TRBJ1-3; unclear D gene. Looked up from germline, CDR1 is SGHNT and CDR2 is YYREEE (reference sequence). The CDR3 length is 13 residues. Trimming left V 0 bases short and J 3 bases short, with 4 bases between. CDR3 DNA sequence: TGTGCCAGCAGCTTGGGGAGTGGAAACACCATATATTTT. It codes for CASSLGSGNTIYF. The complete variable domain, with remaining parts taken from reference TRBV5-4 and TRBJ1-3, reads ETGVTQSPTHLIKTRGQQVTLRCSSQSGHNTVSWYQQALGQGPQFIFQYYREEENGRGNFPPRFSGLQFPNYSSELNVNALELDDSALYLCASSLGSGNTIYFGEGSWLTVV.

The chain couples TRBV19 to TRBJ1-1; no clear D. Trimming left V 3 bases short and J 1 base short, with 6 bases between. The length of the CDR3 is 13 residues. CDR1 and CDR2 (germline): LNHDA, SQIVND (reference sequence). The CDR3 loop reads CASSMRENTEAFF. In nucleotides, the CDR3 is TGTGCCAGTAGTATGAGGGAGAACACTGAAGCTTTCTTT.

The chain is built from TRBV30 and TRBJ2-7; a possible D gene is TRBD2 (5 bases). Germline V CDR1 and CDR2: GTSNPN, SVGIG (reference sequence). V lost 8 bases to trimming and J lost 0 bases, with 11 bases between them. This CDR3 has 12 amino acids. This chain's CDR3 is CAGGRSSYEQYF. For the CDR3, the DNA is TGTGCCGGAGGAAGGAGCTCCTACGAGCAGTACTTC.

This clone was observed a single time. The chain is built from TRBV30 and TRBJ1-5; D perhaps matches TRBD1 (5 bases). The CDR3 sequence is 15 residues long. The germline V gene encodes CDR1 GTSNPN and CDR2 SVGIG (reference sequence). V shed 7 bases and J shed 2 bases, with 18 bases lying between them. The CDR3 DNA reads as TGTGCCTATCGGCGCGGGGCGGGGGGCAATCAGCCCCAGCATTTT. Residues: CAYRRGAGGNQPQHF. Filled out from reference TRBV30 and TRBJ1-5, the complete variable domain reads SQTIHQWPATLVQPVGSPLSLECTVEGTSNPNLYWYRQAAGRGLQLLFYSVGIGQISSEVPQNLSASRPQDRQFILSSKKLLLSDSGFYLCAYRRGAGGNQPQHFGDGTRLSIL.

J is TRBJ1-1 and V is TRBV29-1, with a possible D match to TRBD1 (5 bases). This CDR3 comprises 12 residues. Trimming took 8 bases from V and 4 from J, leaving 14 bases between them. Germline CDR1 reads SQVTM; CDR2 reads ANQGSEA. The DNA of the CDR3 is TGCAGCTCGGCAGCAGGGACCACTGAAGCTTTCTTT. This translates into CSSAAGTTEAFF.

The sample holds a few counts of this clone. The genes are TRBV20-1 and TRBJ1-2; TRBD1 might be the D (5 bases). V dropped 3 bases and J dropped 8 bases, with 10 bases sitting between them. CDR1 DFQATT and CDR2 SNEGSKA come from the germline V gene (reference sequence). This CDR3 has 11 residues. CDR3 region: CSARRGGGYTF. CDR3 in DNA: TGCAGTGCTAGGCGCGGGGGAGGCTACACCTTC.

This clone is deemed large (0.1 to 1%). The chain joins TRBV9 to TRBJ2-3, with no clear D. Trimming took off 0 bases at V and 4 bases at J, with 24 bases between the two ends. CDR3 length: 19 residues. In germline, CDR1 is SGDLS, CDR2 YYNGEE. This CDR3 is CASSVDGRAQGLRSDTQYF. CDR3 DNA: TGTGCCAGCAGCGTAGATGGTAGGGCCCAAGGATTGAGGTCAGATACGCAGTATTTT.

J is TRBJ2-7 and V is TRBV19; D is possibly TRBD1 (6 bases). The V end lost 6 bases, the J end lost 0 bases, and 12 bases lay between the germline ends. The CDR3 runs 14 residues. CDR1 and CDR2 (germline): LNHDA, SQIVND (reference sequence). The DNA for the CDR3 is TGTGCCAGTAGATCGGACAGATACTCCTACGAGCAGTACTTC. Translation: CASRSDRYSYEQYF.

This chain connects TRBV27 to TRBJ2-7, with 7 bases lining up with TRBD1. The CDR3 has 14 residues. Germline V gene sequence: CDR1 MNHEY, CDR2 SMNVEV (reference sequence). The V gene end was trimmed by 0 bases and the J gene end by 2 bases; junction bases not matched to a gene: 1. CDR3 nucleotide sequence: TGTGCCAGCAGTTTATCTAGGGGGCCCTACGAGCAGTACTTC. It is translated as CASSLSRGPYEQYF.

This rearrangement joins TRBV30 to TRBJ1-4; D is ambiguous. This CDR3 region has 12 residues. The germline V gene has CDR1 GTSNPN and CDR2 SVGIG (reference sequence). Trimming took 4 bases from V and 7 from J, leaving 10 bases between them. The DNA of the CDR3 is TGTGCCTGGAACACAGTTGGTGAAAAACTGTTTTTT. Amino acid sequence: CAWNTVGEKLFF.

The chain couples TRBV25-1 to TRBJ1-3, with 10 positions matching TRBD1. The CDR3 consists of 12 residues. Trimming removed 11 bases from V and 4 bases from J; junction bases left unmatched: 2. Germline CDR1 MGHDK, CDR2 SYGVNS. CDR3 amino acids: CAATGGGNTIYF. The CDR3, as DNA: TGTGCCGCGACAGGGGGCGGAAACACCATATATTTT.

The CDR3 coding sequence is TGTGCCAGCAGCTTACCCTCTAGCGGGAGGTACGATGTCTACGAGCAGTACTTC. Its translation: CASSLPSSGRYDVYEQYF. The chain carries TRBV11-3 and TRBJ2-7, with TRBD2 identical over 11 bases. The CDR3 runs to 18 residues. After removal of 2 bases from V and 3 bases from J, the junction contained 12 bases not matched to a gene. Germline loops: CDR1 SGHNT, CDR2 YENEEA. The full variable domain, its missing parts supplied by reference TRBV11-3 and TRBJ2-7, is EAGVVQSPRYKIIEKKQPVAFWCNPISGHNTLYWYLQNLGQGPELLIRYENEEAVDDSQLPKDRFSAERLKGVDSTLKIQPAELGDSAVYLCASSLPSSGRYDVYEQYFGPGTRLTVT.

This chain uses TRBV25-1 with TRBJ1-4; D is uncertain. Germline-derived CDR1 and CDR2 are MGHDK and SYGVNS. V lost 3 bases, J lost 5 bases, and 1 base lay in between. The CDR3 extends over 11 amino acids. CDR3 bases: TGTGCCAGCAGTGAGAATGAAAAACTGTTTTTT. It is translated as CASSENEKLFF.

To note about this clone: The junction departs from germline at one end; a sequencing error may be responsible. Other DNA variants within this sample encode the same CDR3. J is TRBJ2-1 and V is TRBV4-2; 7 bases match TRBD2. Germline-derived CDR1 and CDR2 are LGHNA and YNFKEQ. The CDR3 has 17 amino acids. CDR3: CASSQEGRPSGDNEQFF. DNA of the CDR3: TGTGCCAGCAGCCAAGAGGGGCGTCCTAGCGGAGACAATGAACAGTTCTTC.

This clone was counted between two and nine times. The CDR3 DNA is TGTGCCAGCAGTTCCCTCGGACAGGGTAGCAATCAGCCCCAGCATTTT. Translating it yields CASSSLGQGSNQPQHF. The rearrangement joins TRBV28 to TRBJ1-5; 8 bases are a match to TRBD1. The V gene end was trimmed by 4 bases and the J gene end by 0 bases; junction bases not matched to a gene: 5. CDR3 length equals 16 residues. CDR1 is MDHEN, CDR2 SYDVKM, per germline.

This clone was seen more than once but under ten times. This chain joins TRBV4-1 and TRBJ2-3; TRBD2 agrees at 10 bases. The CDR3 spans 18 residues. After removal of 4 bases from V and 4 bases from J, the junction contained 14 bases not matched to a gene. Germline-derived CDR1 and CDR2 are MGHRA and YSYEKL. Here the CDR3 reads CASSLIVQREGRADTQYF. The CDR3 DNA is TGCGCCAGCAGCCTAATCGTTCAGCGGGAGGGCCGGGCAGATACGCAGTATTTT.